The rows below give T cell receptor beta chains drawn from one sample of a study of beta chain features in type 1 diabetes. Clones were read by immunoSEQ multiplex PCR, and TCRdb kept only the in-frame ones, dropping some. The sample gives some 640,000 clones, 11% to 15% of which show up once; approximately 0.039% is in the top ten. The sample taken for sequencing was naive CD4+ T cells from blood. The receptor set was obtained from a man aged 18 to 35 with type 1 diabetes. The CDR3 runs from the conserved cysteine through the conserved F or W. The D gene is left open where the match is weak. Expanded clones get a size class; other rows say once, few or many, or leave the size out.

CDR3aa: CASSESLEKLFF
CDR3nt: TGTGCCAGCAGTGAATCGTTAGAAAAACTGTTTTTT
abundance: few
v_gene: TRBV25-1
d_gene: NA
j_gene: TRBJ1-4

CDR3aa: CASRSAGGYNEQFF
CDR3nt: TGTGCCAGCAGATCAGCGGGGGGATACAATGAGCAGTTCTTC
abundance: few
v_gene: TRBV7-2
d_gene: TRBD2
j_gene: TRBJ2-1

CDR3aa: CAWRWGAEAFF
CDR3nt: TGTGCCTGGAGGTGGGGTGCTGAAGCTTTCTTT
abundance: NA
v_gene: TRBV30
d_gene: NA
j_gene: TRBJ1-1

CDR3aa: CATEGGEKLFF
CDR3nt: TGTGCCACTGAGGGGGGTGAAAAACTGTTTTTT
abundance: few
v_gene: TRBV15
d_gene: NA
j_gene: TRBJ1-4

CDR3aa: CASSLAGALSYNEQFF
CDR3nt: TGTGCCAGCAGCTTGGCCGGCGCGTTGTCCTACAATGAGCAGTTCTTC
abundance: few
v_gene: TRBV5-5
d_gene: NA
j_gene: TRBJ2-1

CDR3aa: CASSEGSYEQYF
CDR3nt: TGTGCCAGCAGTGAAGGCAGCTACGAGCAGTACTTC
abundance: few
v_gene: TRBV6-1
d_gene: NA
j_gene: TRBJ2-7

CDR3aa: CASSSPSVEGYTF
CDR3nt: TGTGCCAGCAGTTCCCCGTCCGTTGAGGGCTACACCTTC
abundance: NA
v_gene: TRBV28
d_gene: NA
j_gene: TRBJ1-2

CDR3aa: CASRRQRNGELFF
CDR3nt: TGTGCCAGTAGGAGACAGAGAAACGGGGAGCTGTTTTTT
abundance: few
v_gene: TRBV19
d_gene: NA
j_gene: TRBJ2-2

CDR3aa: CASSLVTGEEETQYF
CDR3nt: TGTGCCAGCAGCTTAGTTACAGGGGAAGAGGAGACCCAGTACTTC
abundance: NA
v_gene: TRBV7-2
d_gene: TRBD1
j_gene: TRBJ2-5

CDR3aa: CASREAASNYEQYF
CDR3nt: TGCGCCAGCCGGGAAGCAGCATCAAATTACGAGCAGTACTTC
abundance: NA
v_gene: TRBV5-1
d_gene: NA
j_gene: TRBJ2-7

CDR3aa: CASSMGTGNYEQYF
CDR3nt: TGCGCCAGCAGCATGGGGACAGGGAACTACGAGCAGTACTTC
abundance: few
v_gene: TRBV5-1
d_gene: TRBD1
j_gene: TRBJ2-7

CDR3aa: CATSRRLAETQYF
CDR3nt: TGTGCCACCAGCAGAAGACTAGCAGAGACCCAGTACTTC
abundance: NA
v_gene: TRBV15
d_gene: TRBD2
j_gene: TRBJ2-5

CDR3aa: CAWILVGNTIYF
CDR3nt: TGTGCCTGGATCCTAGTGGGAAACACCATATATTTT
abundance: NA
v_gene: TRBV30
d_gene: NA
j_gene: TRBJ1-3

CDR3aa: CSVDRLQETQYF
CDR3nt: TGCAGCGTTGACCGGCTCCAAGAGACCCAGTACTTC
abundance: NA
v_gene: TRBV29-1
d_gene: NA
j_gene: TRBJ2-5

CDR3aa: CASSLEGVANQPQHF
CDR3nt: TGCGCCAGCAGCTTGGAAGGGGTGGCTAATCAGCCCCAGCATTTT
abundance: NA
v_gene: TRBV5-1
d_gene: NA
j_gene: TRBJ1-5

CDR3aa: CASSLAGADTQYF
CDR3nt: TGTGCCAGCAGCTTAGCGGGAGCAGATACGCAGTATTTT
abundance: NA
v_gene: TRBV7-2
d_gene: NA
j_gene: TRBJ2-3

CDR3aa: CASKVTSGPYEQYF
CDR3nt: TGTGCCAGCAAGGTGACTAGCGGACCCTACGAGCAGTACTTC
abundance: NA
v_gene: TRBV27
d_gene: TRBD2
j_gene: TRBJ2-7

CDR3aa: CASSSDPIEKLFF
CDR3nt: TGTGCCAGCAGTTCCGACCCAATTGAAAAACTGTTTTTT
abundance: few
v_gene: TRBV5-6
d_gene: NA
j_gene: TRBJ1-4

CDR3aa: CASSFRPQETQYF
CDR3nt: TGTGCCAGCAGTTTTAGACCTCAAGAGACCCAGTACTTC
abundance: NA
v_gene: TRBV27
d_gene: NA
j_gene: TRBJ2-5

CDR3aa: CASSLKGPYEQYF
CDR3nt: TGTGCCAGCAGCTTGAAGGGTCCCTACGAGCAGTACTTC
abundance: NA
v_gene: TRBV5-6
d_gene: NA
j_gene: TRBJ2-7

CDR3aa: CASSHSGNQPQHF
CDR3nt: TGTGCCAGCAGCCACAGTGGCAATCAGCCCCAGCATTTT
abundance: NA
v_gene: TRBV27
d_gene: NA
j_gene: TRBJ1-5

CDR3aa: CSVGLRTGVTEAFF
CDR3nt: TGCAGCGTTGGTCTACGGACAGGGGTAACTGAAGCTTTCTTT
abundance: few
v_gene: TRBV29-1
d_gene: TRBD1
j_gene: TRBJ1-1

CDR3aa: CASQTGTAYNEQFF
CDR3nt: TGTGCCAGCCAAACCGGGACAGCCTACAATGAGCAGTTCTTC
abundance: few
v_gene: TRBV19
d_gene: TRBD1
j_gene: TRBJ2-1

CDR3aa: CASSLAPSGGAGETQYF
CDR3nt: TGTGCCAGCAGCTTAGCGCCTAGCGGGGGGGCCGGTGAGACCCAGTACTTC
abundance: few
v_gene: TRBV7-2
d_gene: TRBD2
j_gene: TRBJ2-5

CDR3aa: CASSQDREEETQYF
CDR3nt: TGCGCCAGCAGCCAAGATCGGGAGGAGGAGACCCAGTACTTC
abundance: NA
v_gene: TRBV4-3
d_gene: TRBD2
j_gene: TRBJ2-5

CDR3aa: CASSENSNQPQHF
CDR3nt: TGTGCCAGCAGTGAGAACAGCAATCAGCCCCAGCATTTT
abundance: few
v_gene: TRBV2
d_gene: NA
j_gene: TRBJ1-5

CDR3aa: CASSLERSSSYNSPLHF
CDR3nt: TGTGCCAGCAGTTTGGAACGTTCGAGCTCCTATAATTCACCCCTCCACTTT
abundance: few
v_gene: TRBV27
d_gene: NA
j_gene: TRBJ1-6

CDR3aa: CASSGLAGNPSSGANVLTF
CDR3nt: TGTGCCAGTAGTGGGCTAGCGGGAAATCCGAGCTCTGGGGCCAACGTCCTGACTTTC
abundance: few
v_gene: TRBV19
d_gene: TRBD2
j_gene: TRBJ2-6

CDR3aa: CASSRTVQETQYF
CDR3nt: TGTGCCAGCAGTAGGACGGTCCAAGAGACCCAGTACTTC
abundance: NA
v_gene: TRBV25-1
d_gene: NA
j_gene: TRBJ2-5

CDR3aa: CASNLASGTPGNIQYF
CDR3nt: TGTGCCAGTAACCTCGCTTCCGGGACGCCTGGGAACATTCAGTACTTC
abundance: few
v_gene: TRBV19
d_gene: NA
j_gene: TRBJ2-4

CDR3aa: CASSRGGSSSYEQYF
CDR3nt: TGTGCCAGCAGCCGGGGCGGTTCGAGCTCCTACGAGCAGTACTTC
abundance: few
v_gene: TRBV4-2
d_gene: NA
j_gene: TRBJ2-7

CDR3aa: CALNRGNYGYTF
CDR3nt: TGTGCCCTAAACAGGGGAAACTATGGCTACACCTTC
abundance: few
v_gene: TRBV30
d_gene: TRBD1
j_gene: TRBJ1-2

CDR3aa: CASSDGTFYGYTF
CDR3nt: TGTGCCAGCAGTGACGGGACATTCTATGGCTACACCTTC
abundance: NA
v_gene: TRBV6-4
d_gene: NA
j_gene: TRBJ1-2

CDR3aa: CAWSGTLSYEQYF
CDR3nt: TGTGCCTGGAGTGGGACCCTTTCCTACGAGCAGTACTTC
abundance: few
v_gene: TRBV30
d_gene: NA
j_gene: TRBJ2-7

CDR3aa: CASIWQNTEAFF
CDR3nt: TGTGCCAGCATTTGGCAGAACACTGAAGCTTTCTTT
abundance: few
v_gene: TRBV2
d_gene: NA
j_gene: TRBJ1-1

CDR3aa: CASSLTPRGIQETQYF
CDR3nt: TGTGCCAGCAGTTTAACTCCCAGGGGGATCCAAGAGACCCAGTACTTC
abundance: NA
v_gene: TRBV6-6
d_gene: TRBD1
j_gene: TRBJ2-5

CDR3aa: CASNGHQGTQYF
CDR3nt: TGTGCCAGCAACGGCCATCAGGGGACCCAGTACTTC
abundance: few
v_gene: TRBV25-1
d_gene: NA
j_gene: TRBJ2-5

CDR3aa: CASGLRDSPLEAFF
CDR3nt: TGTGCTAGTGGTTTGAGGGACAGTCCCCTTGAAGCTTTCTTT
abundance: few
v_gene: TRBV12-5
d_gene: TRBD1
j_gene: TRBJ1-1

CDR3aa: CASSYQTGGTNYEQYF
CDR3nt: TGTGCCAGCAGTTACCAGACGGGGGGGACAAACTACGAGCAGTACTTC
abundance: NA
v_gene: TRBV6-5
d_gene: TRBD2
j_gene: TRBJ2-7

CDR3aa: CSVPGAGGAYEQYF
CDR3nt: TGCAGCGTCCCGGGAGCGGGTGGTGCCTACGAGCAGTACTTC
abundance: NA
v_gene: TRBV29-1
d_gene: NA
j_gene: TRBJ2-7

CDR3aa: CASSLNQASGGYTF
CDR3nt: TGTGCCAGCAGCTTAAACCAAGCCTCCGGAGGCTACACCTTC
abundance: NA
v_gene: TRBV7-9
d_gene: NA
j_gene: TRBJ1-2

CDR3aa: CGGPEGTEAFF
CDR3nt: TGCGGGGGACCGGAGGGCACTGAAGCTTTCTTT
abundance: NA
v_gene: TRBV20-1
d_gene: NA
j_gene: TRBJ1-1

CDR3aa: CASSPRQAYSYNSPLHF
CDR3nt: TGTGCCAGCAGCCCCCGACAGGCCTACTCCTATAATTCACCCCTCCACTTT
abundance: NA
v_gene: TRBV4-2
d_gene: NA
j_gene: TRBJ1-6

CDR3aa: CAYTNYGYTF
CDR3nt: TGTGCATACACTAACTATGGCTACACCTTC
abundance: once
v_gene: TRBV30
d_gene: NA
j_gene: TRBJ1-2

CDR3aa: CASSLGGDRSYEQYF
CDR3nt: TGTGCCAGCAGCTTGGGTGGGGATCGCTCCTACGAGCAGTACTTC
abundance: NA
v_gene: TRBV5-4
d_gene: NA
j_gene: TRBJ2-7

CDR3aa: CSVEVPGSSYEQYF
CDR3nt: TGCAGCGTTGAAGTTCCAGGATCCTCCTACGAGCAGTACTTC
abundance: few
v_gene: TRBV29-1
d_gene: NA
j_gene: TRBJ2-7

CDR3aa: CASSQDRHTNGYTF
CDR3nt: TGCGCCAGCAGCCAAGACCGACATACAAATGGCTACACCTTC
abundance: NA
v_gene: TRBV4-3
d_gene: NA
j_gene: TRBJ1-2

CDR3aa: CASSLASSGGYNEQFF
CDR3nt: TGTGCCAGCAGCTTGGCCAGTAGCGGGGGATACAATGAGCAGTTCTTC
abundance: NA
v_gene: TRBV5-4
d_gene: TRBD2
j_gene: TRBJ2-1

CDR3aa: CASSPTGTDPNYGYTF
CDR3nt: TGTGCCAGCTCACCAACCGGGACAGACCCTAACTATGGCTACACCTTC
abundance: few
v_gene: TRBV18
d_gene: TRBD1
j_gene: TRBJ1-2

CDR3aa: CASAARGNQPQHF
CDR3nt: TGTGCCAGCGCGGCGAGGGGCAATCAGCCCCAGCATTTT
abundance: NA
v_gene: TRBV28
d_gene: NA
j_gene: TRBJ1-5

CDR3aa: CASKTVGGQQFF
CDR3nt: TGTGCCAGTAAAACGGTAGGGGGTCAGCAGTTCTTC
abundance: few
v_gene: TRBV19
d_gene: NA
j_gene: TRBJ2-1

CDR3aa: CASSSTGTVTDTQYF
CDR3nt: TGCGCCAGCAGCTCGACTGGGACAGTCACAGATACGCAGTATTTT
abundance: NA
v_gene: TRBV5-1
d_gene: TRBD1
j_gene: TRBJ2-3

CDR3aa: CASSPVLKGRLNLTDTQYF
CDR3nt: TGTGCCAGCAGCCCCGTTTTGAAGGGGAGACTCAACCTCACAGATACGCAGTATTTT
abundance: few
v_gene: TRBV4-2
d_gene: NA
j_gene: TRBJ2-3

CDR3aa: CASSVGTHNTGELFF
CDR3nt: TGTGCCAGCAGCGTCGGGACCCACAACACCGGGGAGCTGTTTTTT
abundance: few
v_gene: TRBV9
d_gene: NA
j_gene: TRBJ2-2